This T cell receptor (beta chain) originates from a study of blood T cells in healthy people across ages. Study outcomes and limitations: Older age coincided with a roughly linear decline in TCR beta diversity per million T cells. Investigators treated diversity estimates from one million T cells as underestimates.

A sample-barcoded 5' primer and a J-beta primer mix were used in a second PCR of about 7 to 12 cycles. Each cDNA molecule carried a tag from a template-switch adaptor that contained 12 random nucleotides. Every individual sample yielded 3 million or more paired-end reads (each containing CDR3). TCRdb analysed the 5' RACE reads with MiXCR anew, one entry per CDR3 protein. This sample has about 620,000 distinct CDR3 sequences, with 21% found just once. The V gene's germline CDR1 is DFQATT and CDR2 SNEGSKA (reference sequence). After removal of 2 bases from V and 5 bases from J, the junction contained 15 bases not matched to a gene. This CDR3 comprises 16 residues. This clonotype came up many times. Its antigen is unknown.

The specimen was blood. The sequence derives from a man in his 70s in good health. V usage is TRBV20-1 and J usage is TRBJ2-7; 7 nucleotides align to TRBD1. The CDR3 DNA is TGCAGTGCTAGAATGGCGCCAGCCCTAGGGGGCAACGAGCAGTACTTC. It translates to CSARMAPALGGNEQYF.